One sample yielded the 10 T cell receptor beta chains listed below, sequenced in a study of blood T cell repertoires in COVID-19. Repertoires were generated with immunoSEQ multiplex PCR, while TCRdb's copy carries only in-frame clones and drops some. This sample has about 200,000 clones, with 65% to 90% found just once. Sequencing used peripheral blood. These receptors all come from a human donor in a cohort sampled during active COVID-19.

The rearrangement links TRBV3-1 (or the pseudogene TRBV3-2) to TRBJ2-7; the match to TRBD2 covers 9 bases. The CDR3 length is 15 residues. With 5 bases clipped from V and 7 bases from J, the junction kept 12 bases outside the gene matches. Germline V gives CDR1 LGHDT, CDR2 YNNKEL (reference sequence). CDR3 amino acids: CASSLVAGGPGEQYF. CDR3 coding DNA: TGTGCCAGCAGCTTGGTCGCGGGAGGGCCGGGAGAGCAGTACTTC.

This chain joins TRBV14 and TRBJ2-1; 9 bases line up with TRBD2. This CDR3 spans 16 amino acids. J gave up 4 bases and V 5 bases, and 9 bases lay outside the gene matches. CDR1 SGHDN and CDR2 FVKESK come from the germline V gene. The CDR3 spells CASSKIAGVTYNEQFF. The CDR3 coding sequence is TGTGCCAGCAGCAAAATAGCGGGAGTGACATACAATGAGCAGTTCTTC.

Details on this clone: The sample holds other DNA sequences that translate to the same CDR3. J is TRBJ1-6 and V is TRBV6-5; 9 nucleotides line up with TRBD1. Germline CDR1 reads MNHEY; CDR2 reads SVGAGI. The CDR3 loop spans 15 amino acids. Germline trimming cut 5 bases from V and 7 bases from J; bases unmatched to any gene: 6. CDR3: CASSPTGTGNSPLHF. In DNA, the CDR3 is TGTGCCAGCAGTCCGACCGGGACAGGGAATTCACCCCTCCACTTT.

The J gene is TRBJ1-1, the V gene TRBV7-9; 8 nucleotides agree with TRBD1. CDR3 length: 19 amino acids. The J segment lost 1 base and the V segment lost 0 bases, leaving 13 bases of the junction unmatched. Germline V CDR1 and CDR2: SEHNR, FQNEAQ (reference sequence). The CDR3 loop is CASSLAGLDRDKPNTEAFF. The CDR3 bases are TGTGCCAGCAGCTTAGCGGGATTGGACAGGGACAAGCCGAACACTGAAGCTTTCTTT.

The chain joins TRBV13 to TRBJ1-1; D may be TRBD1 (6 bases). The ends were cut back, 1 base at V and 1 base at J, with 16 bases in the middle. Germline values: CDR1 PRHDT, CDR2 FYEKMQ (reference sequence). The CDR3 is 17 amino acids. The CDR3 coding sequence is TGTGCCAGCAGCTTAGATAGTGGGGGACAATCGAACACTGAAGCTTTCTTT. Translation: CASSLDSGGQSNTEAFF.

This rearrangement joins TRBV11-2 to TRBJ2-5; unclear D gene. The V end was cut by 2 bases, the J end by 1 base, with 5 bases between. The CDR3 has 13 amino acids. The germline CDR1 and CDR2 sequences are SGHAT and FQNNGV. The CDR3 DNA follows: TGTGCCAGCAGCTTACAGATCCAAGAGACCCAGTACTTC. This codes for CASSLQIQETQYF.

This chain uses TRBV7-9 with TRBJ2-3; TRBD2 aligns across 10 bases. The junction had 9 bases not matched to a gene; V was cut back by 3 bases and J by 3 bases. This CDR3 has 17 amino acids. CDR1 and CDR2 (germline): SEHNR, FQNEAQ (reference sequence). DNA for the CDR3: TGTGCCAGCAGCTTTACTCAACTAGCGGGGAGAACAGATACGCAGTATTTT. This gives the protein CASSFTQLAGRTDTQYF.

This clone was counted between two and nine times. This sequence joins TRBV7-2 and TRBJ1-6; D call uncertain. The CDR3 is 14 amino acids. From germline, CDR1 is SGHTA and CDR2 FQGNSA. V lost 6 bases to trimming and J lost 4 bases, with 10 bases between them. CDR3: CASRLRGYNSPLHF. CDR3 nucleotide sequence: TGTGCCAGCAGACTCCGGGGATATAATTCACCCCTCCACTTT.

V gene TRBV7-2 combines with J gene TRBJ1-5; a possible D gene is TRBD1 (6 bases). The germline V gene has CDR1 SGHTA and CDR2 FQGNSA. CDR3 length: 19 residues. The germline V and J ends were trimmed by 4 bases and 2 bases, with 24 bases remaining between them. CDR3 nucleotide sequence: TGTGCCAGCAGCTCAAAACTACGAGACCGGGACAACCGCAATCAGCCCCAGCATTTT. This sequence encodes CASSSKLRDRDNRNQPQHF.

The chain has TRBV19 and TRBJ2-7; tentatively, D is TRBD2 (6 bases). Trimming took 6 bases from V and 6 from J, leaving 15 bases between them. Germline V gene lookup returns CDR1 LNHDA and CDR2 SQIVND (reference sequence). This CDR3 contains 13 residues. CDR3: CASSALRGGEQYF. DNA of the CDR3: TGTGCCAGTAGCGCTCTACGGGGAGGCGAGCAGTACTTC.